The next 8 T cell receptor beta chains were all read from a single sample in a study of CDR3 diversity in severe acne. TCRdb reanalysed the PCR reads using MiXCR and keeps one entry per CDR3 protein. Counted here are roughly 100,000 distinct CDR3 sequences, 51% occurring once; the ten biggest clones make up around 12%. Sequencing was done on a sample of blood. The receptors derive from a male donor with acne.

This clonotype has a handful of counts. The gene calls are TRBV6-2 or TRBV6-3 and TRBJ2-5; TRBD2 might be the D (6 bases). Germline V CDR1 and CDR2: MNHEY, SVGEGT. V dropped 5 bases and J dropped 2 bases, with 9 bases sitting between them. The CDR3 length is 13 residues. This CDR3 is CASSKTRQETQYF. For the CDR3, the DNA is TGTGCCAGCAGTAAGACTAGACAAGAGACCCAGTACTTC.

This clonotype was recorded at least ten times. The rearrangement uses TRBV29-1 and TRBJ1-2; TRBD1 matches 7 bases. Losses at the gene ends were 3 bases for V and 3 bases for J; bases not matched to a gene: 4. Germline CDR1 and CDR2: SQVTM and ANQGSEA. The CDR3 sequence is 13 residues long. CDR3 in DNA: TGCAGCGTTGATCGGCAGGGGGACTATGGCTACACCTTC. Translating gives CSVDRQGDYGYTF.

Details on this clonotype: A read error may explain this, as a much larger clone is one base away. Because the CDR3 is missing its conserved closing phenylalanine or tryptophan, this is likely a read error. The chain employs TRBV2 and TRBJ2-1; maybe TRBD1 (5 bases). Germline V gene data show CDR1 as SNHLY and CDR2 as FYNNEI. CDR3 size: 13 residues. CDR3: CASRQDPGNGQFL. CDR3 DNA: TGTGCCAGCAGACAGGACCCCGGCAATGGGCAGTTCCTC.

This clonotype was observed at least ten times. This sequence joins TRBV6-2 or TRBV6-3 and TRBJ2-7; TRBD1 matches 8 bases. With 2 bases clipped from V and 6 bases from J, the junction kept 3 bases outside the gene matches. The CDR3 sequence is 13 residues long. The germline V gene encodes CDR1 MNHEY and CDR2 SVGEGT. This CDR3 is CASSYQDRAEQYF. The CDR3 region has the DNA TGTGCCAGCAGTTACCAGGACAGGGCCGAGCAGTACTTC.

V is TRBV9 and J is TRBJ2-1; possible D gene TRBD2, 6 bases. The CDR3 is 14 residues long. Germline lookup yields CDR1 SGDLS and CDR2 YYNGEE. V was pared by 4 bases and J by 12 bases, with 20 bases between. CDR3 nucleotides: TGTGCCAGCAGCCCAGGAGGGGAGGCAGATACGCAGTTCTTC. The encoded protein is CASSPGGEADTQFF.

V and J are TRBV5-1 and TRBJ2-7, with a tentative D call TRBD2 (6 bases). V shed 4 bases and J shed 2 bases, with 16 bases lying between them. Germline CDR1 is SGHRS and CDR2 is YFSETQ. This CDR3 spans 15 amino acids. Written as DNA, the CDR3 is TGCGCCAGCAGCCAAACGGACGGGGGAACCTACGAGCAGTACTTC. This encodes CASSQTDGGTYEQYF.

Comment on this clonotype: It may be a read error: a sequence one base away is much more abundant. This chain connects TRBV19 to TRBJ1-6; D is ambiguous. Germline values: CDR1 LNHDA, CDR2 SQIVND (reference sequence). This CDR3 has 15 residues. CDR3 in amino acids: CASSSGPLLNPPLHF. DNA for the CDR3: TGTGCCAGTAGTAGTGGTCCTCTACTTAATCCACCCCTCCACTTT.

The V and J genes are TRBV7-2 and TRBJ1-5; unclear D gene. V was trimmed by 4 bases and J by 3 bases, leaving 1 base between them. The germline V gene has CDR1 SGHTA and CDR2 FQGNSA. The CDR3 sequence is 11 residues long. The CDR3 region is CASSYNQPQHF. CDR3 sequence (DNA): TGTGCCAGCAGCTACAATCAGCCCCAGCATTTT.